The present T cell receptor beta chain was sequenced within a study of T cell responses to AZD1222 COVID-19 vaccine. Study information: The analysis combined second doses at about 4 or about 12 weeks.

Looked up from germline, CDR1 is KGHSH and CDR2 is LQKENI. This CDR3 has 14 amino acids. The V end was cut by 2 bases, the J end by 3 bases, with 7 bases between. The table came from immunoSEQ multiplex PCR; TCRdb's copy has only in-frame clones and leaves some out. The table lists approximately 190,000 clones, over 80% of them singletons, with approximately 1.5% in the top ten. This specimen was peripheral blood, taken on day 0 of AZD1222 vaccination. V is TRBV18 and J is TRBJ1-4; D might be TRBD1 (6 bases). This clonotype originated in an adult in good health. CDR3 nucleotides: TGTGCCAGCTCACCAAAGGGGGCTAATGAAAAACTGTTTTTT. Protein: CASSPKGANEKLFF. Together with reference TRBV18 and TRBJ1-4, the CDR3 gives the full variable domain: NAGVMQNPRHLVRRRGQEARLRCSPMKGHSHVYWYRQLPEEGLKFMVYLQKENIIDESGMPKERFSAEFPKEGPSILRIQQVVRGDSAAYFCASSPKGANEKLFFGSGTQLSVL.